Below, 29 T cell receptor beta chains from the same sample are listed, as sequenced in a study of neurological immune-mediated disorders. TCRdb re-analysed the 5' RACE reads in MiXCR, keeping a single row per CDR3 protein. The sample holds about 59,000 distinct CDR3 sequences, 9.5% to 15% seen once. The sequenced sample consisted of PBMCs. These receptor sequences come from a woman aged 60-70 years with HTLV-1-associated myelopathy (HAM/TSP).

This clonotype came up once. The genes are TRBV6-5 and TRBJ2-1; D is perhaps TRBD2 (6 bases). Trimming left V 5 bases short and J 7 bases short, with 15 bases between. The CDR3 covers 14 residues. Germline V gene lookup returns CDR1 MNHEY and CDR2 SVGAGI. CDR3 DNA: TGTGCCAGCAGTACCCCTGGCGGGGTGAATGAGCAGTTCTTC. The encoded protein is CASSTPGGVNEQFF.

There are many counts of this clonotype. The chain joins TRBV5-1 to TRBJ1-5; 7 nucleotides line up with TRBD1. CDR3 length: 16 amino acids. V shed 0 bases and J 0 bases; nucleotides not matched to a gene: 3. Germline CDR1 and CDR2: SGHRS and YFSETQ. CDR3 DNA: TGCGCCAGCAGCTTGGGGGGGACAGATAGCAATCAGCCCCAGCATTTT. Translating it yields CASSLGGTDSNQPQHF.

This clonotype appeared many times. V usage is TRBV20-1 and J usage is TRBJ2-2; no firm D call. The germline V and J ends were trimmed by 1 base and 5 bases, with 14 bases remaining between them. Germline lookup yields CDR1 DFQATT and CDR2 SNEGSKA (reference sequence). The CDR3 contains 15 residues. The CDR3 sequence: CSARAFYDLTGELFF. DNA of the CDR3: TGCAGTGCTAGAGCCTTCTACGATCTGACCGGGGAGCTGTTTTTT.

The sample holds a few counts of this clonotype. V and J are TRBV5-1 and TRBJ2-1; TRBD2 matches 16 bases. The trim removed 3 bases at V and 3 bases at J, leaving 3 bases unmatched. The germline CDR1 and CDR2 sequences are SGHRS and YFSETQ. This CDR3 spans 17 amino acids. The CDR3: CASSWGLAGGNYNEQFF. The CDR3 region has the DNA TGCGCCAGCAGCTGGGGACTAGCGGGAGGGAACTACAATGAGCAGTTCTTC.

The V gene is TRBV7-8, the J gene TRBJ2-2; TRBD2 matches at 8 bases. Unmatched junction bases numbered 8, after V lost 4 bases and J lost 7 bases. CDR3 length equals 15 residues. The germline V gene has CDR1 SGHVS and CDR2 FQNEAQ. The CDR3 DNA follows: TGTGCCAGCAGCTGGCGGGGGGAGCGGGACGGGGAGCTGTTTTTT. It specifies CASSWRGERDGELFF.

This clonotype was found many times. The chain recombines TRBV5-1 with TRBJ2-3, with 9 bases that match TRBD1. The ends lost 3 bases at V and 4 bases at J; junction bases unmatched: 3. Germline CDR1 and CDR2: SGHRS and YFSETQ. There are 14 residues in the CDR3. The CDR3 DNA is TGCGCCAGCAGCTCACAGGGGGCCGCAGATACGCAGTATTTT. This gives the protein CASSSQGAADTQYF.

This clonotype was detected many times. The chain uses TRBV28 and TRBJ2-1; TRBD2 matches at 10 bases. Germline lookup yields CDR1 MDHEN and CDR2 SYDVKM. The junction had 6 bases not matched to a gene; V was cut back by 4 bases and J by 6 bases. The CDR3 has 15 residues. CDR3: CASSSLAGAANEQFF. The CDR3 coding sequence is TGTGCCAGCAGTTCTCTAGCGGGAGCAGCCAATGAGCAGTTCTTC.

This clonotype showed up just a few times. The chain is built from TRBV10-3 and TRBJ2-1; possible D gene TRBD2, 6 bases. Germline CDR1 reads ENHRY; CDR2 reads SYGVKD. This CDR3 is built from 17 residues. Trimming left V 5 bases short and J 0 bases short, with 17 bases between. The CDR3 region is CAISTSTGDTSYNEQFF. In DNA form, the CDR3 reads TGTGCCATCAGTACAAGCACGGGAGACACCTCCTACAATGAGCAGTTCTTC.

Ten or more counts support this clonotype. The J gene is TRBJ1-6, the V gene TRBV10-3; 7 bases agree with TRBD1. CDR3 size: 14 residues. The ends lost 6 bases at V and 7 bases at J; junction bases unmatched: 6. Germline lookup yields CDR1 ENHRY and CDR2 SYGVKD. In DNA form, the CDR3 reads TGTGCCATCAGCACCACAGGGGAGAATTCACCCCTCCACTTT. Its protein product is CAISTTGENSPLHF.

This clonotype came up many times. The V and J genes are TRBV11-2 and TRBJ1-2, with 8 bases identical to TRBD1. The CDR3 is 14 amino acids. The ends lost 5 bases at V and 2 bases at J; junction bases unmatched: 4. Germline CDR1 is SGHAT and CDR2 is FQNNGV. The CDR3 nucleotides read TGTGCCAGCAGCCAGGGACAGGCGAACTATGGCTACACCTTC. This sequence encodes CASSQGQANYGYTF.

The V gene is TRBV30, the J gene TRBJ1-5, with a possible D match to TRBD1 (6 bases). Trimming took 1 base from V and 4 from J, leaving 11 bases between them. This CDR3 contains 14 residues. The germline V gene encodes CDR1 GTSNPN and CDR2 SVGIG (reference sequence). The CDR3: CAWSEGGTNQPQHF. CDR3 DNA: TGTGCCTGGAGTGAAGGGGGAACAAATCAGCCCCAGCATTTT.

With respect to this clonotype: Given the absence of the conserved phenylalanine or tryptophan at the CDR3 end, a read error is likely. The J gene is TRBJ2-1, the V gene TRBV15, with a weak D call TRBD2 (6 bases). The CDR3 runs 16 residues. The V gene's germline CDR1 is LNHNV and CDR2 YYDKDF (reference sequence). The CDR3 protein is CATSRDRRGRYNEQFV. The CDR3, as DNA: TGTGCCACCAGCCGAGATCGGCGGGGAAGGTACAATGAGCAGTTCGTC.

About this clonotype itself: Given a much more abundant clone one base away, this may be a read error. This chain joins TRBV18 and TRBJ1-1, with D unresolved. The germline V gene encodes CDR1 KGHSH and CDR2 LQKENI. Trimming took 1 base from V and 0 from J, leaving 9 bases between them. CDR3 length: 15 residues. This chain's CDR3 is CASSPRANLNTEAFF. The CDR3 DNA follows: TGTGCCAGCTCACCACGGGCAAACTTGAACACTGAAGCTTTCTTT.

This clonotype was found many times. In DNA form, the CDR3 reads TGTGCCAGCAGCTTGGGGACGATCTCCTACGAGCAGTACTTC. Protein product: CASSLGTISYEQYF. The chain combines TRBV5-6 with TRBJ2-7; D is ambiguous. This CDR3 is 14 amino acids long. V gave up 0 bases and J gave up 0 bases, with 7 bases separating them. CDR1 and CDR2 from the germline V gene are SGHDT and YYEEEE.

This clonotype was observed at least ten times. The chain carries TRBV5-1 and TRBJ1-1; perhaps TRBD1 as D (5 bases). V lost 4 bases, J lost 1 base, and 17 bases lay in between. CDR3 length: 16 amino acids. Germline CDR1 and CDR2: SGHRS and YFSETQ. CDR3 in amino acids: CASSPRGPGTNTEAFF. DNA for the CDR3: TGCGCCAGCAGCCCCCGCGGGCCTGGGACGAACACTGAAGCTTTCTTT.

The table lists this clonotype with many counts. The chain carries TRBV7-9 and TRBJ2-7; maybe TRBD2 (6 bases). Germline-derived CDR1 and CDR2 are SEHNR and FQNEAQ (reference sequence). Trimming took off 7 bases at V and 3 bases at J, with 10 bases between the two ends. The CDR3 spans 12 residues. The CDR3 bases are TGTGCCAGCACCGGAGGGAGCTACGAGCAGTACTTC. It codes for CASTGGSYEQYF.

This clonotype came up many times. The chain employs TRBV20-1 and TRBJ2-7, with TRBD1 as a possible D gene (5 bases). Germline V lookup: CDR1 DFQATT, CDR2 SNEGSKA (reference sequence). Trimming left V 1 base short and J 2 bases short, with 15 bases between. The CDR3 is 15 residues long. CDR3 bases: TGCAGTGCTAGAGCATTACAGGACCTACCCTACGAGCAGTACTTC. Its protein is CSARALQDLPYEQYF.

This clonotype was counted many times. This rearrangement joins TRBV25-1 to TRBJ1-5; D gene unclear. CDR1 and CDR2 from the germline V gene are MGHDK and SYGVNS. CDR3 length: 18 amino acids. V was clipped by 1 base and J by 0 bases, with 16 bases between them. CDR3 nucleotide sequence: TGTGCCAGCAGTGAATTAAGGAGAGGCAGGTATAGCAATCAGCCCCAGCATTTT. Translation gives CASSELRRGRYSNQPQHF.

There are many counts of this clonotype. The V and J genes are TRBV20-1 and TRBJ1-4; D gene uncertain. The CDR3 contains 13 residues. Germline V gives CDR1 DFQATT, CDR2 SNEGSKA (reference sequence). The V gene lost 0 bases and the J gene lost 10 bases, with 12 bases spanning the gap. The CDR3 nucleotides read TGCAGTGCTAGAGATAGTACAGCGGGAAAACTGTTTTTT. It is translated as CSARDSTAGKLFF.

A word on this clonotype: The junction departs from the called germline gene at one end, perhaps through a read error. V is TRBV29-1 and J is TRBJ1-2, with D possibly being TRBD1 (5 bases). The length of the CDR3 is 16 residues. Looked up from germline, CDR1 is SQVTM and CDR2 is ANQGSEA. CDR3: CSVGGEQIKRDDGYNF. In nucleotides, the CDR3 is TGCAGCGTTGGGGGGGAGCAAATTAAAAGAGACGATGGCTACAACTTC.

On this clonotype: At one end, the junction sequence differs from germline, possibly due to a read error. The chain uses TRBV28 and TRBJ2-4; D gene unclear. Looked up from germline, CDR1 is MDHEN and CDR2 is SYDVKM. The length of the CDR3 is 14 residues. Written as DNA, the CDR3 is TGTGCCAGAAGTTTCAGGTCCGGCAAGGGCATTCAGTACTTC. It is translated as CARSFRSGKGIQYF.

This clonotype showed up just once. The chain combines TRBV15 with TRBJ2-1; D call uncertain. Per germline, CDR1 LNHNV and CDR2 YYDKDF (reference sequence). The CDR3 has 14 residues. Trimming shortened V by 0 bases and J by 9 bases, and 12 bases separated the two germline ends. The CDR3 here is CATSREFFHSEQFF. DNA for the CDR3: TGTGCCACCAGCAGAGAATTTTTCCACAGTGAGCAGTTCTTC.

This clonotype has a count of ten or more. V gene TRBV5-1 combines with J gene TRBJ2-7; TRBD2 agrees at 11 bases. Germline lookup yields CDR1 SGHRS and CDR2 YFSETQ. The J segment lost 5 bases and the V segment lost 0 bases, leaving 4 bases of the junction unmatched. The CDR3 contains 15 residues. The CDR3 bases are TGCGCCAGCAGCTTGGAAGCTAGCGGGAGGAACGAGCAGTACTTC. It codes for CASSLEASGRNEQYF.

This clonotype was recorded at least ten times. The genes are TRBV20-1 and TRBJ2-3; 13 bases fit TRBD2. Germline-derived CDR1 and CDR2 are DFQATT and SNEGSKA (reference sequence). This CDR3 spans 14 amino acids. Trimming at V came to 6 bases and at J to 4 bases, leaving 4 bases not matched to a gene. CDR3 bases: TGCAGTGCAGCACTAGCGGGAGGGCCAGATACGCAGTATTTT. Protein: CSAALAGGPDTQYF.

This clonotype appeared many times. The CDR3 region has the DNA TGCGCCAGCAGCCCCCCCAGGGGCTCACCCCTCCACTTT. Its protein product is CASSPPRGSPLHF. The V gene is TRBV5-1, the J gene TRBJ1-6, with a possible D match to TRBD1 (6 bases). There are 13 residues in the CDR3. From germline, CDR1 is SGHRS and CDR2 YFSETQ. With 4 bases removed from V and 10 bases from J, the gap between germline ends came to 12 bases.

This clonotype has at least ten counts. Mismatch with germline at one junction end may stem from a read error. CDR3 sequence: CASSLAGGADTQYF. The CDR3 coding sequence is TGTGCCAGCAGCCTAGCGGGAGGGGCAGATACGCAGTATTTT. This chain joins TRBV7-2 and TRBJ2-3; 12 bases are shared with TRBD2. CDR3 size: 14 residues. Germline V gene sequence: CDR1 SGHTA, CDR2 FQGNSA.

Details on this clonotype: The DNA is left out, because the CDR3 cannot be placed on it with certainty; the CDR3 is given as TCRdb lists it. The chain couples TRBV11-2 to TRBJ1-3. The CDR3 length equals 18 residues, ends included. The germline V gene encodes CDR1 SGHAT and CDR2 FQNNGV. The CDR3 protein is CASSFYICSGGAGNTIYF.

The V call is TRBV20-1, the J call TRBJ1-4; 9 nucleotides match TRBD1. This CDR3 contains 15 residues. CDR1 is DFQATT, CDR2 SNEGSKA, per germline (reference sequence). Trimming cost V 5 bases and J 2 bases; bases outside gene matches: 6. CDR3 DNA: TGCAGTGCTCCCCGACAGGGGGGGACTAATGAAAAACTGTTTTTT. The encoded protein is CSAPRQGGTNEKLFF.

In its sample, this clonotype was seen many times. The rearrangement joins TRBV5-1 to TRBJ2-5; D ambiguous. V was shortened by 1 base and J by 4 bases, with 8 bases between the two germline ends. CDR3 length equals 13 residues. Looked up from germline, CDR1 is SGHRS and CDR2 is YFSETQ. The DNA for the CDR3 is TGCGCCAGCAGCTTGTACTTCGGAGAGACCCAGTACTTC. It specifies CASSLYFGETQYF.